This T cell receptor (beta chain) was obtained from a study of shared clonotypes between healthy human individuals. About the research overall: Donors, aged 18 to 49, were two women and three men.

Regarding the study as a whole: It was the few donors that limited the genetic and exposure-history diversity represented.

A word on this clone: What it binds is not known.

The quantity of DNA used in unsorted PBMC replicate PCRs was approximately 300 ng, corresponding to some 29,000 T cell genomes. Some clones are missing from TCRdb's copy, which holds only in-frame ones; the method was immunoSEQ multiplex PCR. Of 400,000 to 550,000 clones in the sample, about 80% were seen once. V was cut by 3 bases and J by 0 bases, with 14 bases left in between. The CDR3 loop spans 17 amino acids. CDR1 and CDR2 (germline): LGHNA, YSLEER. Sequences were obtained from PBMCs. The V gene is TRBV4-3, the J gene TRBJ2-2, with D perhaps TRBD2 (6 bases). This sequence originates from a woman aged 40 to 50 in good health. Some clones in this sample may be carry-over from other donors' samples. The CDR3 reads CASSHLDWGANTGELFF. DNA of the CDR3: TGCGCCAGCAGCCACCTCGATTGGGGGGCGAACACCGGGGAGCTGTTTTTT.